This T cell receptor (beta chain) was captured by sequencing in a study of shared clonotypes between healthy human individuals. About the research overall: Three men and a couple of women, aged 18 to 49, were donors.

Study-level findings and limits: Non-shared clonotypes had lower generation probabilities than clonotypes shared by all four sorted-subset donors. Of the naive CD4 clonotypes, roughly 5% were shared across several donors.

Partitioning of CD4+ cells yielded a CD45RA+ naive subset and a CD45RA-negative memory subset. Details on this clone: The antigen is undetermined.

TCRdb's table, derived via immunoSEQ multiplex PCR, lists solely in-frame clones and lacks some. The sample holds about 230,000 clones; 60% to 70% are singletons and the top ten take roughly 10%. The receptor comes from a young man in good health. The sequenced material came from memory CD4+ T cells sorted from blood. Subset defined: CD45RA-negative fraction.

DNA for the CDR3: TGTGCCAGCAGCTCGCAGAGCGCAGGGAGAGAGACCCAGTACTTC. Translated, it gives CASSSQSAGRETQYF. The chain carries TRBV7-2 and TRBJ2-5; D tentatively fits TRBD1 or TRBD2 (5 bases each). The CDR3 loop spans 15 amino acids. The germline CDR1 and CDR2 sequences are SGHTA and FQGNSA. The V gene lost 4 bases and the J gene lost 4 bases, with 16 bases spanning the gap.